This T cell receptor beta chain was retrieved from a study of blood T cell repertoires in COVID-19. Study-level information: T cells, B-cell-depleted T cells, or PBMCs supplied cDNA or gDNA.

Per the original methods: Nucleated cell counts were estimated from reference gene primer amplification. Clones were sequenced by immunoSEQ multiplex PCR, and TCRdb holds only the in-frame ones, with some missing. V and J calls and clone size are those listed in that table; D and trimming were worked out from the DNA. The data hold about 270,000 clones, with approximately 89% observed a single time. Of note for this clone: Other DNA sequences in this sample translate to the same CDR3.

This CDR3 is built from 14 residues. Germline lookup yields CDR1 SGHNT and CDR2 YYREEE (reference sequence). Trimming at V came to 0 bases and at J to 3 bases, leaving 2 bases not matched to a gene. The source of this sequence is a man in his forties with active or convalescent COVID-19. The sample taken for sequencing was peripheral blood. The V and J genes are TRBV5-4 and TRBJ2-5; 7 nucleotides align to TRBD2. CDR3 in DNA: TGTGCCAGCAGCTTGGTTGCGGGGGAAGAGACCCAGTACTTC. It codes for CASSLVAGEETQYF.